One TCR beta chain is described in this entry. No antigen is known for it. Germline lookup yields CDR1 SEHNR and CDR2 FQNEAQ (reference sequence). Germline trimming cut 10 bases from V and 6 bases from J; bases unmatched to any gene: 13. This CDR3 spans 14 amino acids. This entry is derived from a study of shared clonotypes between healthy human individuals. Study-level findings and limits: Investigators expected sequencing depth to affect clonotype sharing among donors.

Assay used: immunoSEQ multiplex PCR; TCRdb lists only in-frame clones, some missing. Among approximately 2,000,000 clones, 85% to 95% were seen once, and the ten largest hold around 0.38%. V and J are TRBV7-9 and TRBJ2-3, with 7 bases lining up with TRBD1. The sequenced sample was naive CD4+ T cells from PBMCs. Indicated subset: CD45RA+ positively selected. The sequence was obtained from a man aged 18-30 years in good health. Some clones in this sample may be carry-over from other donors' samples. CDR3 region: CAKQLDRVSDTQYF. CDR3 bases: TGTGCCAAACAACTAGACAGGGTCTCGGATACGCAGTATTTT.